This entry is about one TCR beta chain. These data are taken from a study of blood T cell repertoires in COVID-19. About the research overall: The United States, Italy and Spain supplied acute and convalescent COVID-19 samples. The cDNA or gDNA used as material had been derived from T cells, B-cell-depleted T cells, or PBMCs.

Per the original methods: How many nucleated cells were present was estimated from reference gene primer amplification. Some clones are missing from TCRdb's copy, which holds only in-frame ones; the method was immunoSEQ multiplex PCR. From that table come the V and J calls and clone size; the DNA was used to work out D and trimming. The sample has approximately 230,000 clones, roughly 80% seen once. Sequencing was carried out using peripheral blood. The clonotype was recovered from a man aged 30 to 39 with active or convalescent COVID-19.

CDR3 nucleotide sequence: TGTGCCAGCAGCGGAGGTCCGGGGATCCACGAGCAGTACTTC. This translates into CASSGGPGIHEQYF. The chain combines TRBV9 with TRBJ2-7, with D perhaps TRBD2 (5 bases). The length of the CDR3 is 14 residues. Germline lookup yields CDR1 SGDLS and CDR2 YYNGEE. The ends were cut back, 3 bases at V and 5 bases at J, with 15 bases in the middle.